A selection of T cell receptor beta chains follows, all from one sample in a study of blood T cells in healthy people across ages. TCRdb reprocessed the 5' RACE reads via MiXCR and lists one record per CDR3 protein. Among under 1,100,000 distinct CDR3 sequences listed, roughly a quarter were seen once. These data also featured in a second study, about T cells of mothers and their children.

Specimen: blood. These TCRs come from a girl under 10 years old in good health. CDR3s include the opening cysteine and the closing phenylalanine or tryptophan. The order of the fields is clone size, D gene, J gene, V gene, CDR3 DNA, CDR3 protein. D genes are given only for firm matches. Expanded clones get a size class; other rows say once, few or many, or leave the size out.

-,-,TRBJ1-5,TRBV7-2,TGTGCCAGCAGCTCAGTACGAAATAGCAATCAGCCCCAGCATTTT,CASSSVRNSNQPQHF
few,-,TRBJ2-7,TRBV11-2,TGTGCCGGCAGTTTTGACAGATACGAGCAGTACTTC,CAGSFDRYEQYF
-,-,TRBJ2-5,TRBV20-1,TGCAGTGCTAGAGCTCCCCTCGGGACCCAAGAGACCCAGTACTTC,CSARAPLGTQETQYF
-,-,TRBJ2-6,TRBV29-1,TGCAGCGTTGACAGGGGTGGGTCCGGGGCCAACGTCCTGACTTTC,CSVDRGGSGANVLTF
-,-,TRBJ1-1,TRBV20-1,TGCAGTGCTATGGGTCCCAAGAACACTGAAGCTTTCTTT,CSAMGPKNTEAFF
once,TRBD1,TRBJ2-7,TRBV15,TGTGCCACCAGCAGAGGAGGCAGGGGGCCGATCGAGCAGTACTTC,CATSRGGRGPIEQYF
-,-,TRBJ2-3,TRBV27,TGTGCCGGCAGTTTACTTCCAGGGACAGATACGCAGTATTTT,CAGSLLPGTDTQYF
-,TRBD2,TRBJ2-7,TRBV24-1,TGTGCCACCAGTGTTAGTAGCGGGTACGAGCAGTACTTC,CATSVSSGYEQYF
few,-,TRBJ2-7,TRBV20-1,TGCAGTGCTAGAGATTCGGCGGGGCCGAGCTCCTACGAGCAGTACTTC,CSARDSAGPSSYEQYF
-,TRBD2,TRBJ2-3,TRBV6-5,TGTGCCAGCAGTTACTCGACGGGGGGGAGCACAGATACGCAGTATTTT,CASSYSTGGSTDTQYF
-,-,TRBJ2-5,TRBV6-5,TGTGCCACCTTAAATCCGGGAGATGGGGAGATCCAGTACTTC,CATLNPGDGEIQYF
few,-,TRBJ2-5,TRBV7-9,TGTGCCAGCAGCTCAACACAGGAGATCCAAGAGACCCAGTACTTC,CASSSTQEIQETQYF
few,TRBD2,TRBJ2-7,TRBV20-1,TGCAGTGCTTACGGACTAGCGGGGACCTACGAGCAGTACTTC,CSAYGLAGTYEQYF
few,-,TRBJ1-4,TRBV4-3,TGCGCCAGCAGCCAAGATCCGGCAGCAACTAATGAAAAACTGTTTTTT,CASSQDPAATNEKLFF
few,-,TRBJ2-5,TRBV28,TGTGCCAGCACCCCAAGGGGGTCGGAAGAGACCCAGTACTTC,CASTPRGSEETQYF
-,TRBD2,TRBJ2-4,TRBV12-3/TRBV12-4,TGTGCCAGCAGTTCACTAGCGGTTCTAGCCAAAAACATTCAGTACTTC,CASSSLAVLAKNIQYF
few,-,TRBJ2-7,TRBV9,TGTGCCAGCAGCGGCCCCTCGGCCCCTTCCTACGAGCAGTACTTC,CASSGPSAPSYEQYF
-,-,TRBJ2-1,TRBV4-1,TGCGCCAGCAGAGGCATCCTAGTAGGCTCCTACAATGAGCAGTTCTTC,CASRGILVGSYNEQFF
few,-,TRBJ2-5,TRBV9,TGTGCCAGCAGCGTAGACGGCAGGTCGTATCTCCAAGAGACCCAGTACTTC,CASSVDGRSYLQETQYF
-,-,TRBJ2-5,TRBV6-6,TGTGCCAGCAGTTACTCTTTAGCAGCAGGGTTGGAGTACTTC,CASSYSLAAGLEYF
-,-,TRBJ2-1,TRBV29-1,TGCAGCGTCCCGCCGGTTAATGATCATGAGCAGTTCTTC,CSVPPVNDHEQFF
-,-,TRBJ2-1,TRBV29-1,TGCAGCGTTAACAGCGCTGAGCAGTTCTTC,CSVNSAEQFF
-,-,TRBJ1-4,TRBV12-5,TGTGCTAGTGGTTTCCAGCCGATTAACGAAAAACTGTTTTTT,CASGFQPINEKLFF
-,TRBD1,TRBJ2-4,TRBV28,TGTGCCAGCAGTTTAAAAGGGGGCCACCGGGACATTCAGTACTTC,CASSLKGGHRDIQYF
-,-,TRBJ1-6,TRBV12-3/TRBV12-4,TGTGCCAGCAGTTTCTTAGGGTTGAATTCACCCCTCCACTTT,CASSFLGLNSPLHF
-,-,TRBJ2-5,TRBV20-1,TGCAGTGCTAGAGATAACCCTCCTCGGGAGACCCAGTACTTC,CSARDNPPRETQYF
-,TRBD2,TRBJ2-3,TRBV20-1,TGCAGTGCTAGGGAGACTAGCGGACTCACAGATACGCAGTATTTT,CSARETSGLTDTQYF
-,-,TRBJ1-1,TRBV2,TGTGCCAGCAGTTCTACTCGGACATATCATGAAGCTTCCTTT,CASSSTRTYHEASF
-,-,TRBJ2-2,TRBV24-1,TGTGCCACCAGTAGGGAGCACACCGGGGAGCTGTTTTTT,CATSREHTGELFF
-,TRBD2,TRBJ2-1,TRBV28,TGTGCCAGCAGTCTACTAGCGGGAGTGCACAATGAGCAGTTCTTC,CASSLLAGVHNEQFF
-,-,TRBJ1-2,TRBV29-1,TGCAGCGTGCGACAGGAGGACTATGGCTACACCTTC,CSVRQEDYGYTF
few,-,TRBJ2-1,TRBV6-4,TGTGCCAGCAGCCCCGCGAGTCTTATGGGTGAGCAGTTCTTC,CASSPASLMGEQFF
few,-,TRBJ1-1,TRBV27,TGTGCCAGCAGTTTCACGATGGGGATGAACACTGAAGCTTTCTTT,CASSFTMGMNTEAFF
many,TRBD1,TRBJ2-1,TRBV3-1,TGTGCCAGCAGTCAGGGGGCGAGCTCCTACAATGAGCAGTTCTTC,CASSQGASSYNEQFF
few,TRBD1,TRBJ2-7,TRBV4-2,TGTGCCAGCAGCCAAGAAGAGGGGGACAGGGACAACGAGCAGTACTTC,CASSQEEGDRDNEQYF
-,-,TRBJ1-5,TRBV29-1,TGCAGCGTTGAAGTGGATCCATTTCAGCCCCAGCATTTT,CSVEVDPFQPQHF
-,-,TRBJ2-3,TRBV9,TGTGCCAGCAGCGTAGAATACAGCCCAGATACGCAGTATTTT,CASSVEYSPDTQYF
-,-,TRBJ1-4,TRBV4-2,TGTGCCAGCGGCCCTTCTTGGCTTAGAACAACTAATGAAAAACTGTTTTTT,CASGPSWLRTTNEKLFF
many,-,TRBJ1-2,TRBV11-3,TGTGCCAGCAGCTTAGTAGGGACCGAAGAAAAGGATGGCTACACCTTC,CASSLVGTEEKDGYTF
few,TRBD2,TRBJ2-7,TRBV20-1,TGCAGTGCCGGGGAACGGGAGGGCTACGAGCAGTACTTC,CSAGEREGYEQYF
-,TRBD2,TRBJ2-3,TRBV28,TGTGCCAGCAGTTTGGCGGGAGGGCACTCAGATACGCAGTATTTT,CASSLAGGHSDTQYF
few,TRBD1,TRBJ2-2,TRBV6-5,TGTGCCAGCAGTTACTCGACCAGGGGGCGCGTTTCGAACACCGGGGAGCTGTTTTTT,CASSYSTRGRVSNTGELFF
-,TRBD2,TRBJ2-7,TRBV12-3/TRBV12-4,TGTGCCAGCACTCCCACGGGGCTAGCGGTCTACGAGCAGTACTTC,CASTPTGLAVYEQYF
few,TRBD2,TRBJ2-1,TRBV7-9,TGTGCCAGCAGCTCGCTATTTGCGGGGGTGGCTTACAATGAGCAGTTCTTC,CASSSLFAGVAYNEQFF
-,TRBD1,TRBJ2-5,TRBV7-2,TGTGCCAGCAGCTTAGGCGGGACAGGATGGAGTGAGACCCAGTACTTC,CASSLGGTGWSETQYF
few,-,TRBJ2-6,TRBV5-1,TGCGCCAGCAGCTTGGATGGTTTAGTCTCTGGGGCCAACGTCCTGACTTTC,CASSLDGLVSGANVLTF
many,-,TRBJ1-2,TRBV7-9,TGTGCCAGCAGCTCCGGCCCCGATTATGGCTACACCTTC,CASSSGPDYGYTF
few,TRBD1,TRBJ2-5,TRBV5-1,TGCGCCAGCAGCTTAGGGGGCGCAGTTGGAGAGACCCAGTACTTC,CASSLGGAVGETQYF
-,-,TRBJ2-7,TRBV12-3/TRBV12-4,TGTGCCAGCAGCTCTCCTCTCGGGACTCCTCAATTTTACGAGCAGTACTTC,CASSSPLGTPQFYEQYF
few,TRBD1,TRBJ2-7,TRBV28,TGTGCCAGCAGTGCCTGGGACAGGACTTACGAGCAGTACTTC,CASSAWDRTYEQYF
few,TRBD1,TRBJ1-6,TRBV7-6,TGTGCCAGCAGCCAACCTTACAGGGGCATTAATTCACCCCTCCACTTT,CASSQPYRGINSPLHF
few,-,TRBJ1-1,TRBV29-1,TGCAGCGTTGAGGGGTTGCAAACTGAAGCTTTCTTT,CSVEGLQTEAFF
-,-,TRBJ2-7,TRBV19,TGTGCCAGTAGTATGAATGGGGACGAGCAGTACTTC,CASSMNGDEQYF